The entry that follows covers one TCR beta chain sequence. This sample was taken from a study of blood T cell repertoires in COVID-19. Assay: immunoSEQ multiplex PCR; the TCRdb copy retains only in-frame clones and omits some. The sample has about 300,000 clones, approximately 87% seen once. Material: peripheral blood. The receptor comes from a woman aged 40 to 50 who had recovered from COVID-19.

The CDR3 loop reads CASSPTGGPYNEQFF. The CDR3 bases are TGTGCCAGCAGTCCTACAGGGGGACCCTACAATGAGCAGTTCTTC. The chain is built from TRBV9 and TRBJ2-1, with 8 bases that match TRBD1. This CDR3 contains 15 residues. Germline loops: CDR1 SGDLS, CDR2 YYNGEE. V shed 5 bases, J shed 2 bases, and the junction held 6 bases outside the gene matches.